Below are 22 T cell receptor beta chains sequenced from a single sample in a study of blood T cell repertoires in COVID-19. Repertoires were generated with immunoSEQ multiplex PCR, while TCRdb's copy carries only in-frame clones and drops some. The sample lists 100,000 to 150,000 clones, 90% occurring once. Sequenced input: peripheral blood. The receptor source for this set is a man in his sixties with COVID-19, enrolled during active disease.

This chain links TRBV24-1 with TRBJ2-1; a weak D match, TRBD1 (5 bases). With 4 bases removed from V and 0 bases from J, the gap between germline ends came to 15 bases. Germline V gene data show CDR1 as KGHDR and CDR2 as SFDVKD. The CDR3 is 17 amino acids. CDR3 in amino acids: CATSDRKTAGSYNEQFF. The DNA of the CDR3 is TGTGCCACCAGTGACCGTAAGACAGCAGGCTCCTACAATGAGCAGTTCTTC.

The CDR3: CASSSTRSADTQYF. In DNA form, the CDR3 reads TGTGCCAGCAGCTCCACTAGGTCAGCAGATACGCAGTATTTT. The chain combines TRBV11-3 with TRBJ2-3; a weak D match, TRBD2 (5 bases). CDR1 SGHNT and CDR2 YENEEA come from the germline V gene. This CDR3 has 14 residues. Trimming cost V 4 bases and J 4 bases, with 12 bases left between them. The whole variable domain, remainder taken from reference TRBV11-3 and TRBJ2-3, is EAGVVQSPRYKIIEKKQPVAFWCNPISGHNTLYWYLQNLGQGPELLIRYENEEAVDDSQLPKDRFSAERLKGVDSTLKIQPAELGDSAVYLCASSSTRSADTQYFGPGTRLTVL.

The CDR3 sequence: CASSLGGLTALLPYEQYF. CDR3 DNA sequence: TGTGCCAGCAGCTTAGGAGGCCTTACGGCTTTACTACCCTACGAGCAGTACTTC. The chain combines TRBV7-2 with TRBJ2-7; D is uncertain. The CDR3 has 18 residues. In germline, CDR1 is SGHTA, CDR2 FQGNSA. V was cut by 1 base and J by 2 bases, with 21 bases left in between.

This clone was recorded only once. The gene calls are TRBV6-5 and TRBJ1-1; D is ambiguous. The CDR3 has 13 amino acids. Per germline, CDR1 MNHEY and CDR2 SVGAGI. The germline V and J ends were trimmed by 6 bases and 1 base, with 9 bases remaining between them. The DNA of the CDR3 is TGTGCCAGCAGCCCCCTCTCGAACACTGAAGCTTTCTTT. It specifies CASSPLSNTEAFF.

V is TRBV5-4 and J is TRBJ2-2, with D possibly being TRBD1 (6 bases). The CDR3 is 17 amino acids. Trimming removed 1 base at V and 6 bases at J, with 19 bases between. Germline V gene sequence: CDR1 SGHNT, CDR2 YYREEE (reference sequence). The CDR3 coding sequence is TGTGCCAGCAGCTTGTCGGGCAGGGGCGTAAGTTCCGGGGAGCTGTTTTTT. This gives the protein CASSLSGRGVSSGELFF.

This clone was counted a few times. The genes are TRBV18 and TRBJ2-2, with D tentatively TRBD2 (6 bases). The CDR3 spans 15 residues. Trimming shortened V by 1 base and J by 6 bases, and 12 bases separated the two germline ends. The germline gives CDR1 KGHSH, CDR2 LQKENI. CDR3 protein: CASSPQEGRSGELFF. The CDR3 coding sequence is TGTGCCAGCTCACCACAGGAGGGGCGCTCCGGGGAGCTGTTTTTT.

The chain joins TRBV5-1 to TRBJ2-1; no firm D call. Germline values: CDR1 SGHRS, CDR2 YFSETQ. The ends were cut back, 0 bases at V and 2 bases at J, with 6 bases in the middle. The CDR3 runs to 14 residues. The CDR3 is CASSLGAPYNEQFF. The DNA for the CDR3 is TGCGCCAGCAGCTTGGGGGCCCCCTACAATGAGCAGTTCTTC.

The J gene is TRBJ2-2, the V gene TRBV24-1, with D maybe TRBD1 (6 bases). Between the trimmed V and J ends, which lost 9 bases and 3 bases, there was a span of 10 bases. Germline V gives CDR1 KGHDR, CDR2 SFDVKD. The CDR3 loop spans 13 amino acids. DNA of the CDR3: TGTGCCACCGCAGGGGATTACACCGGGGAGCTGTTTTTT. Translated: CATAGDYTGELFF.

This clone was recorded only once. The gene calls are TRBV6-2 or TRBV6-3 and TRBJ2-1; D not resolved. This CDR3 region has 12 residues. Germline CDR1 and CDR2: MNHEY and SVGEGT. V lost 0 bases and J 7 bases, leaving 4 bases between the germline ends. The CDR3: CASSYSSNEQFF. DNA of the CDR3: TGTGCCAGCAGTTACTCGTCGAATGAGCAGTTCTTC.

CDR3 nucleotide sequence: TGTGCCAGCATCCGGCTGATGGGGGCCGGCTACAATGAGCAGTTCTTC. Translating it yields CASIRLMGAGYNEQFF. The chain links TRBV5-6 to TRBJ2-1; TRBD1 is a possible D gene (6 bases). Germline V gene data show CDR1 as SGHDT and CDR2 as YYEEEE. This CDR3 contains 16 residues. V lost 6 bases and J lost 3, with 19 bases in between.

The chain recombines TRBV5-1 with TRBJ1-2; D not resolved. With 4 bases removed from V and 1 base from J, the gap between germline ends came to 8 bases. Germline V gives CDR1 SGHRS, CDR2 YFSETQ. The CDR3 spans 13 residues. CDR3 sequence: CASSVGNNYGYTF. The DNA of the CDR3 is TGCGCCAGCAGCGTCGGGAATAACTATGGCTACACCTTC.

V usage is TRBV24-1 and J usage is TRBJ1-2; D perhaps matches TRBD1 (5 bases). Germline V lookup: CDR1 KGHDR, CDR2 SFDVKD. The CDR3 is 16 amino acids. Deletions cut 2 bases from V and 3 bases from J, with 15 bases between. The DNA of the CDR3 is TGTGCCACCAGTGATTGGAAAGGGGCGGGAGACTATGGCTACACCTTC. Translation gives CATSDWKGAGDYGYTF.

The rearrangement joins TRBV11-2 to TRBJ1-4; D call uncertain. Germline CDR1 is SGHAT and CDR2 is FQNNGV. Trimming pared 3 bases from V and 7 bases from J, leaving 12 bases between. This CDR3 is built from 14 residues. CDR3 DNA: TGTGCCAGCAGCTTGTCGCTAGTGGGTGAAAAACTGTTTTTT. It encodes CASSLSLVGEKLFF.

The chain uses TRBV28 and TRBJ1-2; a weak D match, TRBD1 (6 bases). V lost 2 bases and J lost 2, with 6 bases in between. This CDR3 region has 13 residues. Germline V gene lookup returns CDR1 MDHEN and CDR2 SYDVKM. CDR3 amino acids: CASSLQGNYGYTF. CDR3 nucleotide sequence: TGTGCCAGCAGTTTACAGGGGAACTATGGCTACACCTTC.

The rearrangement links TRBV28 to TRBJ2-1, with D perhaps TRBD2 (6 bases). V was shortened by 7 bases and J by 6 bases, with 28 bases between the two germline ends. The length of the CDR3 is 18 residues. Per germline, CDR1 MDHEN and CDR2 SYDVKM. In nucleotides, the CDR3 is TGTGCCAGCACCCCCGGAGGGGCTAACTGGTTTAAAAGCAATGAGCAGTTCTTC. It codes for CASTPGGANWFKSNEQFF.

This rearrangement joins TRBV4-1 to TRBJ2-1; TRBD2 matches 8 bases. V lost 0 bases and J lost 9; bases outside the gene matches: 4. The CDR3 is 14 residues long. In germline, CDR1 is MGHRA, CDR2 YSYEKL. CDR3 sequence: CASSQDKTSVEQFF. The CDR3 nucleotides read TGCGCCAGCAGCCAAGATAAGACTAGCGTTGAGCAGTTCTTC.

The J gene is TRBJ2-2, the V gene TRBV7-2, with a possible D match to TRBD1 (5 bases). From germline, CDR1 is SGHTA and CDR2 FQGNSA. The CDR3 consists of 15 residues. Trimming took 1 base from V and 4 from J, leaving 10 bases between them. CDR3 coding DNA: TGTGCCAGCAGCTTAGGCAGGGAAACCACCGGGGAGCTGTTTTTT. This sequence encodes CASSLGRETTGELFF.

The CDR3 sequence is CASSLELRQGYGYTF. In DNA form, the CDR3 reads TGTGCCAGCAGCTTAGAACTACGACAGGGCTATGGCTACACCTTC. The V call is TRBV11-2, the J call TRBJ1-2, with TRBD1 matching over 7 bases. CDR3 length: 15 residues. Germline CDR1 reads SGHAT; CDR2 reads FQNNGV. J lost 4 bases, V lost 0 bases, and 5 bases had no gene match.

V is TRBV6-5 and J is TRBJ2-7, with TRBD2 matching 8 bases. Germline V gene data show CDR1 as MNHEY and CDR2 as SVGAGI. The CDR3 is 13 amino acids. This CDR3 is CAVTREDSYEQYF. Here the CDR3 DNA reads TGTGCGGTTACGCGGGAGGACTCCTACGAGCAGTACTTC.

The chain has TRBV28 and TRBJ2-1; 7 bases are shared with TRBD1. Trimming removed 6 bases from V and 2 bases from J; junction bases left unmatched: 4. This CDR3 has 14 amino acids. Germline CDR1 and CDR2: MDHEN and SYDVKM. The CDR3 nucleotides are TGTGCCAGCAGGAGACAGGGACCCTACAATGAGCAGTTCTTC. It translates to CASRRQGPYNEQFF.

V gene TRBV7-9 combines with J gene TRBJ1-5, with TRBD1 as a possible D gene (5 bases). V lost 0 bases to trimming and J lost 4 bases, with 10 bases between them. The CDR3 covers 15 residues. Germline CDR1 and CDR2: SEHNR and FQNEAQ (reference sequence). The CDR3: CASSLAVGGNQPQHF. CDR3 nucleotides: TGTGCCAGCAGCTTAGCCGTGGGGGGTAATCAGCCCCAGCATTTT.

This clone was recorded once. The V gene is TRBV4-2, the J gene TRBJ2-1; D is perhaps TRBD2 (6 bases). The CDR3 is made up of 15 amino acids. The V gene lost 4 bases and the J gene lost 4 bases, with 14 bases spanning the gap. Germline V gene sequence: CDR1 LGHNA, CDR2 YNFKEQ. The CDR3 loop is CASSLRGGDYNEQFF. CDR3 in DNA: TGTGCCAGCAGCCTGCGGGGCGGTGATTACAATGAGCAGTTCTTC.